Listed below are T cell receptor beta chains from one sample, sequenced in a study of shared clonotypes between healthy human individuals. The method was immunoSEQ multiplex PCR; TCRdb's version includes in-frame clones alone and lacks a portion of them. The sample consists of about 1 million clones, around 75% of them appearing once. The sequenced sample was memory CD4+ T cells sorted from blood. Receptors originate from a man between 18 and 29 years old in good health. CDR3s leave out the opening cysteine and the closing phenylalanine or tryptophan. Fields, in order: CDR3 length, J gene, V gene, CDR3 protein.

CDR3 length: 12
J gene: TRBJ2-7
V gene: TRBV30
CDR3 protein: AWSGRGGVYEQY

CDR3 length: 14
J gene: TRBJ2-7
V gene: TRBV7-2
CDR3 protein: ASSLGGFGGVYEQY

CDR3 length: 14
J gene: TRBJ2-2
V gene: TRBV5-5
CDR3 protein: ASSPLQGSFTGELF

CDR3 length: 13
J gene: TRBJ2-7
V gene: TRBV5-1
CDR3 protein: ASSPTGQGIDEQY

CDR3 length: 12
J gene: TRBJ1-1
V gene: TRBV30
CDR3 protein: AWRGGQMNTEAF

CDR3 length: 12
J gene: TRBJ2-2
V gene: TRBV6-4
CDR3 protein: ASSSGGCTGELF

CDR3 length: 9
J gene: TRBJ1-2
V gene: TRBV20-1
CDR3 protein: SVWTGGGYT

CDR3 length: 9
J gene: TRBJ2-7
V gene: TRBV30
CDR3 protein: AWSLEYEQY

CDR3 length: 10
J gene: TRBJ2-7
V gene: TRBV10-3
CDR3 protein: ATGTAVYEQY

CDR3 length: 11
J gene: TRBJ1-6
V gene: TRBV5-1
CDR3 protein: ASSSGTDSPLH

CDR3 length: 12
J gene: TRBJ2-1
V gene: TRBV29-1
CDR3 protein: SVVQGAFANEQF

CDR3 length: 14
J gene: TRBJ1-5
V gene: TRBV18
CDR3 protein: ASSERGAFSNQPQH

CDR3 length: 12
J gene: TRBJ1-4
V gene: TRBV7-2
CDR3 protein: ASSFDRGVEKLF

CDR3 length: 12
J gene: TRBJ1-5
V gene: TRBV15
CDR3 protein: ATSIRRGNQPQH

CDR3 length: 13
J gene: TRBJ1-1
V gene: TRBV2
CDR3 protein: ASIAEGGRVTEAF

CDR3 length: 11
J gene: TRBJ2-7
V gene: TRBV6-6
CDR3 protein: ASNPGRSYEQY

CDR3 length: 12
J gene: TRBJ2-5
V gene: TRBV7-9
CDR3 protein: ASSPWGYQETQY

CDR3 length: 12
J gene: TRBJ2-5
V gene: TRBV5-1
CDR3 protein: ASSLEGAEQTQY

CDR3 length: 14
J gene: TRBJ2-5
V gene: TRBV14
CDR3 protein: ASSRGLTPTGETQY

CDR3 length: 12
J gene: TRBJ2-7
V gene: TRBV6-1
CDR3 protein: ASSSGQGGYEQY

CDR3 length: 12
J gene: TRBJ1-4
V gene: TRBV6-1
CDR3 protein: ASSVLGIGEKLF

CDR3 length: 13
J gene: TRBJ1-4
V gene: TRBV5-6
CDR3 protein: ASRSWTGGNEKLF

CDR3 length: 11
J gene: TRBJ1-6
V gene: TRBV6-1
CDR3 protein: ASRAGTGVPLH

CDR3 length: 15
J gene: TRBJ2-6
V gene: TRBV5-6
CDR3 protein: ASKLGHSSSGANVLT

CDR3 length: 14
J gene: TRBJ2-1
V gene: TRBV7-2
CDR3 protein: ASSKGAGTSRNEQF

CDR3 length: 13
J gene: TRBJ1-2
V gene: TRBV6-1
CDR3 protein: ASSERAGGRYGYT

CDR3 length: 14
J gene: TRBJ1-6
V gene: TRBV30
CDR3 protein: AWSEKSHPYNSPLH

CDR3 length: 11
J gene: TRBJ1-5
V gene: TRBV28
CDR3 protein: ASNIQGRGPQH

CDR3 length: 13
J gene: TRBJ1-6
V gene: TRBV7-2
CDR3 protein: ASSYREVGNSPLH

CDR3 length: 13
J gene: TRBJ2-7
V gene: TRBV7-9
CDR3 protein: ASSIDGTSLYEQY

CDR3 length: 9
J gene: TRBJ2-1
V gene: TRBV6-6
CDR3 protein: ATELSSEQF

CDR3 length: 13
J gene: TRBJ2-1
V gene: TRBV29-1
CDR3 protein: SVATGTSGSSEQF

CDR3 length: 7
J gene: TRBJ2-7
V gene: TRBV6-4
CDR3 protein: ASTRGGD

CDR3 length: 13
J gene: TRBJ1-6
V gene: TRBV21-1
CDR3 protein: ASSNHLAGVSPLH

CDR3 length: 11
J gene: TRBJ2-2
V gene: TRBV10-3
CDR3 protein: AIQGRSTGELF

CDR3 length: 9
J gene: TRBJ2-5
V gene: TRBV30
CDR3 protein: ACAGKETQY

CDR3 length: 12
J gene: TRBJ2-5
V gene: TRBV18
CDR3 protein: ASSPQSGGETQY

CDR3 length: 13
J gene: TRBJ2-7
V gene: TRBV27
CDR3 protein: ASAHDATGPMGQY

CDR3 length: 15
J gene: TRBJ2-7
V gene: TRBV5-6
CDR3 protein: ASSTGTGVRWTYEQY

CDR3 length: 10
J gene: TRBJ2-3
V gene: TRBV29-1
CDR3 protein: SVGVIADTQY